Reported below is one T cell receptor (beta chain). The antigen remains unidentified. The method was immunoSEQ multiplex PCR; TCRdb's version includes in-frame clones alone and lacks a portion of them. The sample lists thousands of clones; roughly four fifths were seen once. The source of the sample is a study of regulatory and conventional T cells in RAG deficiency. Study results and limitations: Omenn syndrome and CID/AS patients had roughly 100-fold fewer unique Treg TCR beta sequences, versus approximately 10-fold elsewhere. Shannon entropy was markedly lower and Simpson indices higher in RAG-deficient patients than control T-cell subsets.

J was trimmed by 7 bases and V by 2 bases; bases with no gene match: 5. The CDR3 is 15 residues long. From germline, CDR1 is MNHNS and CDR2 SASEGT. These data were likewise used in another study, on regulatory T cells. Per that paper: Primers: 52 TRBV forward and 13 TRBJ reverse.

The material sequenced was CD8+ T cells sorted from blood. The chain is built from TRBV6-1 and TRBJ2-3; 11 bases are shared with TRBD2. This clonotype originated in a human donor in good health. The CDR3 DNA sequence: TGTGCCAGCAGTGAATTAGCGGGGGGGCCAAATACGCAGTATTTT. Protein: CASSELAGGPNTQYF.